This TCR beta chain was recorded in a study of a mutant IDH1 vaccine in newly diagnosed glioma. Study as a whole: Vaccines were begun 4-6 weeks after radiotherapy alone, or with temozolomide cycles. Of treated patients, approximately 62% were men and roughly 38% women, averaging around 42 years. Earlier therapy was either radiotherapy, temozolomide, or both, and most got both. General study results and limits: Altogether, about 93% of patients exhibited vaccine-induced immune responses.

Clones were read by immunoSEQ multiplex PCR, and TCRdb kept only the in-frame ones, dropping some. The sample lists around 69,000 clones; around 84% were seen once. Turning to this clone: Antigen unknown.

The germline V gene has CDR1 WNHNN and CDR2 SYGVQD (reference sequence). This CDR3 is 13 amino acids long. Trimming took off 10 bases at V and 0 bases at J, with 11 bases between the two ends. As to time point: week 35, safety follow-up. It was 300 ug of mutant IDH1 20-mer peptide that made up each vaccine dose, given with topical imiquimod. The chain combines TRBV10-1 with TRBJ2-3, with D uncertain. The sequences come from PBMCs, collected from a glioma patient whose treatment included an IDH1 peptide vaccine. The origin of this receptor is a man younger than 40 with glioma. The CDR3 sequence: CATPSASTDTQYF. Here the CDR3 DNA reads TGCGCCACCCCATCAGCTAGCACAGATACGCAGTATTTT.